This TCR beta chain was captured by sequencing in a study of T cells after yellow fever vaccination. Regarding the study as a whole: Most clones from primary vaccination resurfaced after the booster (approximately 95% CD4, around 91% CD8). Only a minor proportion of clonotypes was detected across both CD4 and CD8 compartments.

As TCR cDNA was made by 5'RACE template switching, a universal primer site and UMIs were added. TCRdb itself ran the 5' RACE reads through MiXCR, one entry per CDR3 protein. In the table there are 300,000 to 400,000 distinct CDR3 sequences, roughly 6.1% of which are singletons. The germline gives CDR1 SEHNR, CDR2 FQNEAQ (reference sequence). The CDR3 loop spans 15 amino acids. Trimming left V 5 bases short and J 4 bases short, with 17 bases between. This clonotype was seen a few times. What it binds is unknown. The V and J genes are TRBV7-9 and TRBJ1-2; D perhaps matches TRBD1 (5 bases). This clonotype was sampled from a man in his thirties or forties who received the YFV17D yellow fever vaccine. The sample here was PBMCs, taken 5 days after the yellow fever booster vaccination. CDR3 in DNA: TGTGCCAGCAGCCCCTCCGGGACTTCGGGCTATGGCTACACCTTC. As protein: CASSPSGTSGYGYTF. Full variable domain (missing parts from reference TRBV7-9 and TRBJ1-2): DTGVSQNPRHKITKRGQNVTFRCDPISEHNRLYWYRQTLGQGPEFLTYFQNEAQLEKSRLLSDRFSAERPKGSFSTLEIQRTEQGDSAMYLCASSPSGTSGYGYTFGSGTRLTVV.